The 8 T cell receptor beta chains below come from one sample, sequenced in a study of T cells in Graves' hyperthyroidism and ophthalmopathy. From RNA transcripts, TCR beta CDR3 regions were amplified. TCR CDR3 underwent first-round RT-PCR with the HTBI primer set. Using its own MiXCR run on the multiplex PCR reads, TCRdb lists one record per CDR3 protein. The sample has 660,000 or so distinct CDR3 sequences, less than 25% seen once. The sequenced sample was blood. These receptors all stem from a man in his thirties or forties with Graves' ophthalmopathy.

This clonotype came up a few times. The rearrangement uses TRBV29-1 and TRBJ2-2; 10 bases map to TRBD1. The CDR3 covers 17 residues. Germline loops: CDR1 SQVTM, CDR2 ANQGSEA. V gave up 6 bases and J gave up 2 bases; unmatched junction bases: 12. CDR3 coding DNA: TGCAGCGTCGACCCGACAGGGGGCGAGGGAAACACCGGGGAGCTGTTTTTT. Translated, it gives CSVDPTGGEGNTGELFF.

This clonotype was seen many times. The rearrangement uses TRBV6-5 and TRBJ2-7; 11 positions agree with TRBD2. This CDR3 has 18 residues. After removal of 0 bases from V and 2 bases from J, the junction contained 9 bases not matched to a gene. Germline CDR1 reads MNHEY; CDR2 reads SVGAGI. The CDR3 region has the DNA TGTGCCAGCAGTTACTCAAAACCCCATAGCGGGAGGGCCTACGAGCAGTACTTC. Translated: CASSYSKPHSGRAYEQYF.

The chain has TRBV2 and TRBJ2-2, with D uncertain. V was cut by 4 bases and J by 6 bases, with 9 bases left in between. Germline CDR1 SNHLY, CDR2 FYNNEI. The CDR3 is 13 amino acids. The CDR3 coding sequence is TGTGCCAGCAGTGGGACCGGTGCCGGGGAGCTGTTTTTT. It is translated as CASSGTGAGELFF. Full variable domain (rest looked up from reference TRBV2 and TRBJ2-2): EPEVTQTPSHQVTQMGQEVILRCVPISNHLYFYWYRQILGQKVEFLVSFYNNEISEKSEIFDDQFSVERPDGSNFTLKIRSTKLEDSAMYFCASSGTGAGELFFGEGSRLTVL.

The chain links TRBV20-1 to TRBJ2-1; a possible D gene is TRBD1 (6 bases). The germline gives CDR1 DFQATT, CDR2 SNEGSKA (reference sequence). V lost 3 bases and J 10 bases, leaving 10 bases between the germline ends. The CDR3 is 11 amino acids. CDR3 in amino acids: CSASYRGEQFF. The CDR3 nucleotides read TGCAGTGCTAGTTATAGGGGGGAGCAGTTCTTC.

This clonotype appeared many times. This chain connects TRBV11-2 to TRBJ1-1; D is perhaps TRBD1 (5 bases). Germline CDR1 SGHAT, CDR2 FQNNGV. The CDR3 runs to 13 residues. The V end was cut by 4 bases, the J end by 9 bases, with 15 bases between. The CDR3 DNA reads as TGTGCCAGCAGCTCTTGGGAACAGGTGAAAGCTTTCTTT. Translation: CASSSWEQVKAFF.

The V and J genes are TRBV14 and TRBJ2-7, with TRBD1 as a possible D gene (5 bases). Trimming shortened V by 2 bases and J by 5 bases, and 13 bases separated the two germline ends. CDR1 is SGHDN and CDR2 is FVKESK in the germline V gene. This CDR3 spans 14 amino acids. CDR3: CASSQFLRVDEQYF. The CDR3 DNA is TGTGCCAGCAGCCAATTTCTCAGGGTAGACGAGCAGTACTTC.

This clonotype has ten or more counts. This chain connects TRBV10-3 to TRBJ2-3; no clear D gene. This CDR3 is 13 amino acids long. The V end lost 8 bases, the J end lost 4 bases, and 13 bases lay between the germline ends. Germline CDR1 ENHRY, CDR2 SYGVKD. The chain's CDR3 is CAIEESLADTQYF. The CDR3 DNA is TGTGCCATCGAAGAGAGTTTGGCAGATACGCAGTATTTT.

As concerns this clonotype: An end of the junction does not agree with germline; a read error may underlie this. The rearrangement uses TRBV24-1 and TRBJ2-1; D remains ambiguous. The CDR3 covers 12 residues. Germline-derived CDR1 and CDR2 are KGHDR and SFDVKD. The CDR3 DNA sequence: TGTGCCACCAGTGATTTAGCCAATGAGCAGCTCTTC. Translating gives CATSDLANEQLF.